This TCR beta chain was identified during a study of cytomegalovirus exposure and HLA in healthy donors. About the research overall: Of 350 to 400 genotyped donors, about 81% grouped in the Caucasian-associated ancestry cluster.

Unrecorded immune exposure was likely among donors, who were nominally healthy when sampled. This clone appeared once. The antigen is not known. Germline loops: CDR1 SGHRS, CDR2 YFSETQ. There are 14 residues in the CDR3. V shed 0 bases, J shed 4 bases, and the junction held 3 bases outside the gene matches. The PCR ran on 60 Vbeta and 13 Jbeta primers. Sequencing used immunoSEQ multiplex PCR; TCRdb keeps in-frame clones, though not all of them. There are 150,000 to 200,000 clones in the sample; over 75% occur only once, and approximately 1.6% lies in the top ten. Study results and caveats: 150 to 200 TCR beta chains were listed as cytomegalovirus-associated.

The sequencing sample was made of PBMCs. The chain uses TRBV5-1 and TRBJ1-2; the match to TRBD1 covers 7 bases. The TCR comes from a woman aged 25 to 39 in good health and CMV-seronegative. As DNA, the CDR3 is TGCGCCAGCAGCTTGGGGGACAGTATCTATGGCTACACCTTC. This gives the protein CASSLGDSIYGYTF.